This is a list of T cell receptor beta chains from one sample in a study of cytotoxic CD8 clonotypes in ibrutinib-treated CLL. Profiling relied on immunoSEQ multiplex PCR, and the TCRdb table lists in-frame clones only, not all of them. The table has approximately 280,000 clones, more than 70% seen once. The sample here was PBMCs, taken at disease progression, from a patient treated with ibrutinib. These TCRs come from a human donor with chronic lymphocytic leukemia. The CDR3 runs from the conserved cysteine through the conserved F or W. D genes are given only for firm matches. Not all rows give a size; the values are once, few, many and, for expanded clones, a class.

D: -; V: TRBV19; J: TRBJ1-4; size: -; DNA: TGTGCCAGTAGCCAACAGGGACTTAGCGAAAAACTGTTTTTT; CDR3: CASSQQGLSEKLFF
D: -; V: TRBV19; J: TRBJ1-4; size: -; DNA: TGTGCCAGTAGGTCAGGGGCCGTCAATGAAAAACTGTTTTTT; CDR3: CASRSGAVNEKLFF
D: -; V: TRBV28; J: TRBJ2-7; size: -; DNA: TGTGCCAGCAACTTAAGGGGGACCGCACTAACCAAGCAGTACTTC; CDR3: CASNLRGTALTKQYF
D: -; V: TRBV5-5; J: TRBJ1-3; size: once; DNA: TGTGCCAGCAGCTTGGGAGACAGTACTGGAAACACCATATATTTT; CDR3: CASSLGDSTGNTIYF
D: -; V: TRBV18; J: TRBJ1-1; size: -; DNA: TGTGCCAGCTCACCACCGCCCGGAAACACTGAAGCTTTCTTT; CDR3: CASSPPPGNTEAFF
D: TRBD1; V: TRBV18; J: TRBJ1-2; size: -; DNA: TGTGCCAGCTCCCCGACAGGGGGAGAGGAATATGGCTACACCTTC; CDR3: CASSPTGGEEYGYTF
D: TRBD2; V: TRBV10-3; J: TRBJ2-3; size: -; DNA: TGTGCCACCACTAGCGGGGGAGATACGCAGTATTTT; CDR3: CATTSGGDTQYF
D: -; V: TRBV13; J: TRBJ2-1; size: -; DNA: TGTGCCAGCAGCCCAGAGAACTACAATGAGCAGTTCTTC; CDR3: CASSPENYNEQFF
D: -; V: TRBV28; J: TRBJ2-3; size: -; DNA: TGTGCCAGCAGTTTAAGGGAGGGCACAGATACGCAGTATTTT; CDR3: CASSLREGTDTQYF
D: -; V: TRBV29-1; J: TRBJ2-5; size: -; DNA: TGCAGCGTTGAGGGGCGCAAGGGGGACGAGACCCAGTACTTC; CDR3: CSVEGRKGDETQYF
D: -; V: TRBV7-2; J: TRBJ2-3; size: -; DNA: TGTGCCAGCAGCTTCAGGGAGGCTCCAGATACGCAGTATTTT; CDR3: CASSFREAPDTQYF
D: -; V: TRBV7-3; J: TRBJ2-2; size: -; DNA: TGTGCCAGCAGCCGGGCAGACTACACCGGGGAGCTGTTTTTT; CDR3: CASSRADYTGELFF
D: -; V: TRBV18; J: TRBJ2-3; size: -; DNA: TGTGCCAGCTCAGCCGAGGGGGGTTCGGCAGATACGCAGTATTTT; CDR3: CASSAEGGSADTQYF
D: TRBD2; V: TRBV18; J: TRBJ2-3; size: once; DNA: TGTGCCAGCTCACCGGTCAGCGGGAGTCGCACAGATACGCAGTATTTT; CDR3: CASSPVSGSRTDTQYF
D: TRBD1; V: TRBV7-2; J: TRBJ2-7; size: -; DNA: TGTGCCAGCAGCAAAAGGACAGGGTCCTACGAGCAGTACTTC; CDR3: CASSKRTGSYEQYF
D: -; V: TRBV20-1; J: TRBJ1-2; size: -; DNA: TGCAGTGGGACAGCGTCTGGCTACACCTTC; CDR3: CSGTASGYTF
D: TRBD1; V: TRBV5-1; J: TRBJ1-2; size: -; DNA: TGCGCCAGCAGCCCAGGAACAGGGGGCTATGGCTACACCTTC; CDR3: CASSPGTGGYGYTF
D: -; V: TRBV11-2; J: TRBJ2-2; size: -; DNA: TGTGCCAGCAGCTTAGTGGAGAACACCGGGGAGCTGTTTTTT; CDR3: CASSLVENTGELFF
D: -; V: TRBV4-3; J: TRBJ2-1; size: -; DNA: TGCGCCAGCAGCCAAGATGACAGGTTATACAATGAGCAGTTCTTC; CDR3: CASSQDDRLYNEQFF
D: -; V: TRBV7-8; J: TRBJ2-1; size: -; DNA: TGTGCCAGCAGCTTACCCCGGTTTGAGTACAATGAGCAGTTCTTC; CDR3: CASSLPRFEYNEQFF
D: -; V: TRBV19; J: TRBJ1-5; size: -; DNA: TGTGCCAGTAGTATCTGGGGACGCGGCAATCAGCCCCAGCATTTT; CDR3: CASSIWGRGNQPQHF
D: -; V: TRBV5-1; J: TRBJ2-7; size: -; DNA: TGCGCCAGCAGCTTGGCGACAGGTAGCTCCTACGAGCAGTACTTC; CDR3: CASSLATGSSYEQYF
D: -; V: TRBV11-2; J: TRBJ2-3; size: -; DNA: TGTGCCAGCAGCTTAGATTTACCAGATACGCAGTATTTT; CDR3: CASSLDLPDTQYF
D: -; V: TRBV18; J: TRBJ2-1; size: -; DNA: TGTGCCAGCTCACCATATCGCCAGGGCCATTACAATGAGCAGTTCTTC; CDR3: CASSPYRQGHYNEQFF
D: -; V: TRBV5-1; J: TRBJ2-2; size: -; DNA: TGCGCCAGCAGCTTGCTAAACTTGAACACCGGGGAGCTGTTTTTT; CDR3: CASSLLNLNTGELFF
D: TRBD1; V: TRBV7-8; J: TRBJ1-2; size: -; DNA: TGTGCCAGCAGCTGGACAGGGGGCGCTAACTATGGCTACACCTTC; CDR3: CASSWTGGANYGYTF
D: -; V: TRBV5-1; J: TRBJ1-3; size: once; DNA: TGCGCCAGCAGCTTGGACGCAGCCGGAAACACCATATATTTT; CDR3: CASSLDAAGNTIYF
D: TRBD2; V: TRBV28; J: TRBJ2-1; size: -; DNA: TGTGCCAGCACCGAGGGGGGACTAGGGGGTAATGAGCAGTTCTTC; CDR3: CASTEGGLGGNEQFF
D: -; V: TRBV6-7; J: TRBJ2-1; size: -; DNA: TGTGCCAGCAGTCCCAGACTAGAACTGTTCTTC; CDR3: CASSPRLELFF
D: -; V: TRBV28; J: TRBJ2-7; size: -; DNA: TGTGCCAGCATGTTATTTGACGAGCAGTACTTC; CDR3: CASMLFDEQYF
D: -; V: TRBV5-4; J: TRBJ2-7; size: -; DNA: TGTGCCAGCGGATCCTCTCCTTACGAGCAGTACTTC; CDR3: CASGSSPYEQYF
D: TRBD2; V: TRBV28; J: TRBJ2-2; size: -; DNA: TGTGCCAGCAGCCTAGCTTCACTAGCGGGAAACACCGGGGAGCTGTTTTTT; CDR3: CASSLASLAGNTGELFF
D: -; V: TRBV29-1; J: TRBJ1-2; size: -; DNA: TGCAGCGTTGCTAAGGGGGGCGGCTACACCTTC; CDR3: CSVAKGGGYTF
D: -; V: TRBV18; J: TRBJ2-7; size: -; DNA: TGTGCCAGCTCACCGGGGGGAACTACGTACGAGCAGTACTTC; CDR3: CASSPGGTTYEQYF
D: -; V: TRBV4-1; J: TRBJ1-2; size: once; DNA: TGCGCCAGCAGCCAAGTAGGAGACAGAGGTGGCTACACCTTC; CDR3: CASSQVGDRGGYTF
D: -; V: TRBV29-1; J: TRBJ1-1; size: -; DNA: TGCAGCGATCGGTCCACTGAAGCTTTCTTT; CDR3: CSDRSTEAFF
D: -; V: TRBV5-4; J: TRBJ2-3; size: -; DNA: TGTGCCAGCAGCTTACGGGGGGCGGGAGATACGCAGTATTTT; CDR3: CASSLRGAGDTQYF
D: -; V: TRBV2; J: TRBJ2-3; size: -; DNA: TGTGCCAGCAGCTGGTTGGATACGCAGTATTTT; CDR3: CASSWLDTQYF
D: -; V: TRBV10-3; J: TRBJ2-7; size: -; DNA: TGTGCCATCAGTGAACACCCAGGGTACTCCTACGAGCAGTACTTC; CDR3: CAISEHPGYSYEQYF
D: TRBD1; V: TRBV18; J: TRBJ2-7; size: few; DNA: TGTGCCAGCTCAACAAGGACAGGGGCCTACGAGCAGTACTTC; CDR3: CASSTRTGAYEQYF
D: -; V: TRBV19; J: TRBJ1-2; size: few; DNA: TGTGCCAGTAGCCTGCCGAGCCGGGACTTAACTTGGGGCTACACCTTC; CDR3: CASSLPSRDLTWGYTF
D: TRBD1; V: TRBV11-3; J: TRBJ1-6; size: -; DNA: TGTGCCAGCAGCTCCGGGACAGGGATCAATTCACCCCTCCACTTT; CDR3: CASSSGTGINSPLHF
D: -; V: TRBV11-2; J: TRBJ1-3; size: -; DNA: TGTGCCAGCAGCTTAGTGGGGCCTGGAAACACCATATATTTT; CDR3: CASSLVGPGNTIYF
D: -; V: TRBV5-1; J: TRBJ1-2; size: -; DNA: TGCGCCAGCAGACAAATGCGCGCCAATACAGCGAACTATGGCTACACCTTC; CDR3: CASRQMRANTANYGYTF
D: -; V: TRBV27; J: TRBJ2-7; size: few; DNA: TGTGCCAGCAGTTCCGGGGGCGAGCAGTACTTC; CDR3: CASSSGGEQYF